One and the same sample provided the 12 T cell receptor beta chains below, sequenced in a study of blood T cell repertoires in COVID-19. TCRdb keeps only in-frame clones here, not all; method: immunoSEQ multiplex PCR. The data contain approximately 85,000 clones, about nine tenths of them seen just once; the ten biggest clones take up 25% to 35%. Sample: peripheral blood. The source of these receptors is a man in his fifties or sixties with active or convalescent COVID-19.

The V call is TRBV24-1, the J call TRBJ2-1, with a possible D match to TRBD1 (6 bases). The germline V gene has CDR1 KGHDR and CDR2 SFDVKD. The CDR3 totals 15 residues. With 3 bases removed from V and 8 bases from J, the gap between germline ends came to 16 bases. CDR3 region: CATSDPNRAPDEQFF. CDR3 DNA: TGTGCCACCAGTGATCCTAACAGGGCTCCGGATGAGCAGTTCTTC.

This clone was observed many times. The gene calls are TRBV4-1 and TRBJ1-5; D might be TRBD1 (6 bases). Germline loops: CDR1 MGHRA, CDR2 YSYEKL. V gave up 5 bases and J gave up 6 bases, with 11 bases separating them. The CDR3 has 13 residues. CDR3 DNA: TGCGCCAGCAGCGGGACACCCAGTCAGCCCCAGCATTTT. Translation gives CASSGTPSQPQHF.

The chain carries TRBV10-3 and TRBJ1-2, with a tentative D call TRBD1 (6 bases). This CDR3 has 11 amino acids. Germline V gives CDR1 ENHRY, CDR2 SYGVKD. V was shortened by 6 bases and J by 7 bases, with 9 bases between the two germline ends. The CDR3 DNA reads TGTGCCATCAGCGAAGGGGGTGGCTACACCTTC. Amino acids: CAISEGGGYTF.

The J gene is TRBJ1-1, the V gene TRBV2; 8 nucleotides agree with TRBD1. This CDR3 has 15 residues. J lost 4 bases, V lost 2 bases, and 6 bases had no gene match. Germline CDR1 reads SNHLY; CDR2 reads FYNNEI. The CDR3 coding sequence is TGTGCCAGCAGTGAACAGGGGGCAAGGGGCACTGAAGCTTTCTTT. This translates into CASSEQGARGTEAFF.

The chain links TRBV7-9 to TRBJ2-1, with TRBD2 matching 14 bases. The CDR3 totals 18 residues. Germline trimming cut 4 bases from V and 3 bases from J; bases unmatched to any gene: 8. Germline V gene sequence: CDR1 SEHNR, CDR2 FQNEAQ (reference sequence). CDR3: CASSSGLAGGSYYNEQFF. The CDR3, as DNA: TGTGCCAGCAGCTCTGGACTAGCGGGAGGTTCGTACTACAATGAGCAGTTCTTC.

The V gene is TRBV5-1, the J gene TRBJ2-7, with D possibly being TRBD1 (6 bases). The CDR3 loop spans 15 amino acids. Between the trimmed V and J ends, which lost 1 base and 2 bases, there was a span of 13 bases. Germline CDR1 SGHRS, CDR2 YFSETQ. CDR3 DNA: TGCGCCAGCAGCTTGACGACAGGACGTGCCTACGAGCAGTACTTC. Its protein is CASSLTTGRAYEQYF.

The V call is TRBV6-5, the J call TRBJ1-2; possibly TRBD1 for D (6 bases). This CDR3 contains 14 residues. Trimming removed 6 bases at V and 0 bases at J, with 11 bases between. The V gene's germline CDR1 is MNHEY and CDR2 SVGAGI. CDR3 sequence (DNA): TGTGCCAGCAGACGACAGGAGACTAACTATGGCTACACCTTC. Translated: CASRRQETNYGYTF.

This clone was detected only a few times. The chain employs TRBV19 and TRBJ1-1; D uncertain. The CDR3 extends over 15 amino acids. Trimming removed 5 bases from V and 1 base from J, with 14 bases in between. CDR1 is LNHDA and CDR2 is SQIVND in the germline V gene (reference sequence). DNA of the CDR3: TGTGCCAGTAGTCCCCCAACCGGGAGGAACACTGAAGCTTTCTTT. Amino acid sequence: CASSPPTGRNTEAFF.

The chain is built from TRBV6-5 and TRBJ2-1, with 8 bases identical to TRBD2. The length of the CDR3 is 15 residues. The junction had 10 bases not matched to a gene; V was cut back by 6 bases and J by 6 bases. Looked up from germline, CDR1 is MNHEY and CDR2 is SVGAGI. The CDR3 coding sequence is TGTGCCAGCAGCGGGAGGGAGGGCCGTCTCAATGAGCAGTTCTTC. Its translation is CASSGREGRLNEQFF.

The V gene is TRBV4-1, the J gene TRBJ1-1, with TRBD1 matching 8 bases. The V gene's germline CDR1 is MGHRA and CDR2 YSYEKL. V was clipped by 2 bases and J by 5 bases; unmatched bases: 7. The CDR3 consists of 15 residues. The CDR3 reads CASSQTTGVETEAFF. In DNA form, the CDR3 reads TGCGCCAGCAGCCAAACGACAGGGGTTGAGACTGAAGCTTTCTTT.

The V and J genes are TRBV5-1 and TRBJ2-3; TRBD1 matches 8 bases. Germline V gives CDR1 SGHRS, CDR2 YFSETQ. V shed 0 bases, J shed 5 bases, and the junction held 5 bases outside the gene matches. CDR3 length: 15 residues. CDR3 nucleotides: TGCGCCAGCAGCTTGGATGGGACAGGAGAAGATACGCAGTATTTT. It yields the protein CASSLDGTGEDTQYF.

This clone has only a few counts. This chain joins TRBV4-1 and TRBJ2-1; 7 nucleotides agree with TRBD1. V was pared by 2 bases and J by 8 bases, with 6 bases of the junction left unmatched. CDR3 length: 14 amino acids. Germline-derived CDR1 and CDR2 are MGHRA and YSYEKL. CDR3 region: CASSQNRGVDEQFF. CDR3 in DNA: TGCGCCAGCAGCCAAAACAGGGGAGTGGATGAGCAGTTCTTC.